Following are 27 T cell receptor beta chains from one sample sequenced in a study of blood T cell repertoires in COVID-19. Here immunoSEQ multiplex PCR was the method, and the copy in TCRdb shows in-frame clones only, minus some. The data hold around 140,000 clones, with 65% to 90% observed a single time. The source material was peripheral blood. These receptors all stem from a woman in her sixties with active or convalescent COVID-19.

This clone came up a few times. CDR3 amino acids: CASSLFRSNTGELFF. DNA of the CDR3: TGTGCCAGCAGCTTGTTCAGATCGAACACCGGGGAGCTGTTTTTT. This rearrangement joins TRBV5-4 to TRBJ2-2; D is ambiguous. With 1 base removed from V and 0 bases from J, the gap between germline ends came to 7 bases. Germline V CDR1 and CDR2: SGHNT, YYREEE (reference sequence). The CDR3 runs to 15 residues.

The V and J genes are TRBV7-6 and TRBJ2-3; the match to TRBD2 covers 10 bases. Germline CDR1 reads SGHVS; CDR2 reads FNYEAQ. The CDR3 has 16 residues. Unmatched junction bases numbered 5, after V lost 0 bases and J lost 5 bases. CDR3 coding DNA: TGTGCCAGCAGCTTAGCCAGCGGGAGGGCCGTAGATACGCAGTATTTT. Its translation is CASSLASGRAVDTQYF.

V is TRBV5-1 and J is TRBJ1-1, with D perhaps matching TRBD1 (6 bases). The CDR3 is made up of 15 amino acids. Trimming removed 1 base from V and 6 bases from J, with 16 bases in between. Germline V gene sequence: CDR1 SGHRS, CDR2 YFSETQ. In nucleotides, the CDR3 is TGCGCCAGCAGCTTGTGGGTCGAAGGGGGTCCTGAAGCTTTCTTT. Amino acids: CASSLWVEGGPEAFF.

The chain joins TRBV27 to TRBJ2-2, with TRBD1 matching 8 bases. With V trimmed by 2 bases and J by 3 bases, 8 bases remained unmatched. Per germline, CDR1 MNHEY and CDR2 SMNVEV (reference sequence). This CDR3 spans 17 amino acids. Here the CDR3 reads CASSLVSRTGYTGELFF. DNA for the CDR3: TGTGCCAGCAGTTTAGTCTCTCGGACAGGGTACACCGGGGAGCTGTTTTTT.

The chain is built from TRBV9 and TRBJ2-5; the match to TRBD2 covers 11 bases. The CDR3 runs to 15 residues. The germline V gene has CDR1 SGDLS and CDR2 YYNGEE. J gave up 5 bases and V 3 bases, and 6 bases lay outside the gene matches. The CDR3: CASSEVAGGGETQYF. In nucleotides, the CDR3 is TGTGCCAGCAGCGAAGTAGCGGGAGGGGGGGAGACCCAGTACTTC.

This clone came up once. V usage is TRBV6-5 and J usage is TRBJ1-1, with TRBD1 matching over 7 bases. Germline V gene data show CDR1 as MNHEY and CDR2 as SVGAGI. V shed 2 bases, J shed 10 bases, and the junction held 7 bases outside the gene matches. The CDR3 covers 13 residues. The CDR3 loop reads CASSYTGAARAFF. CDR3 in DNA: TGTGCCAGCAGTTACACAGGGGCCGCCAGAGCTTTCTTT.

The V gene is TRBV27, the J gene TRBJ1-5; 9 nucleotides agree with TRBD1. The CDR3 runs 13 residues. The J segment lost 7 bases and the V segment lost 6 bases, leaving 4 bases of the junction unmatched. Germline V lookup: CDR1 MNHEY, CDR2 SMNVEV (reference sequence). CDR3 in amino acids: CASSWDREQPQHF. CDR3 in DNA: TGTGCCAGCAGCTGGGACAGGGAACAGCCCCAGCATTTT.

The V gene is TRBV5-1, the J gene TRBJ1-6, with 7 bases lining up with TRBD1. Trimming cost V 2 bases and J 8 bases; bases outside gene matches: 4. The CDR3 is made up of 14 amino acids. Germline loops: CDR1 SGHRS, CDR2 YFSETQ. CDR3 in amino acids: CASSFQGGDSPLHF. Here the CDR3 DNA reads TGCGCCAGCAGCTTTCAGGGGGGAGATTCACCCCTCCACTTT.

DNA for the CDR3: TGTGCCAGCAGTCCCCTAGGGGGTGTCTCCTACGAGCAGTACGTC. As protein: CASSPLGGVSYEQYV. The chain carries TRBV5-6 and TRBJ2-7; TRBD1 is a possible D gene (6 bases). Germline V CDR1 and CDR2: SGHDT, YYEEEE. V dropped 5 bases and J dropped 0 bases, with 15 bases sitting between them. The CDR3 spans 15 residues.

The rearrangement uses TRBV5-1 and TRBJ2-3; TRBD1 is a possible D gene (6 bases). The V end was cut by 4 bases, the J end by 5 bases, with 17 bases between. The germline gives CDR1 SGHRS, CDR2 YFSETQ. The CDR3 sequence is 15 residues long. Here the CDR3 DNA reads TGCGCCAGCAGCCCGGGACAACTCCTGAGAGATACGCAGTATTTT. Amino acid sequence: CASSPGQLLRDTQYF.

The rearrangement uses TRBV28 and TRBJ2-7; D perhaps matches TRBD2 (5 bases). The CDR3 sequence is 13 residues long. Germline V lookup: CDR1 MDHEN, CDR2 SYDVKM. V was trimmed by 7 bases and J by 3 bases, leaving 13 bases between them. The CDR3 region has the DNA TGTGCCAGCAACAGAGGGATAGGCTACGAGCAGTACGTC. It encodes CASNRGIGYEQYV.

This sequence joins TRBV9 and TRBJ1-5, with D maybe TRBD1 (5 bases). CDR1 and CDR2 from the germline V gene are SGDLS and YYNGEE. This CDR3 contains 16 residues. The V end lost 0 bases, the J end lost 4 bases, and 14 bases lay between the germline ends. The CDR3, as DNA: TGTGCCAGCAGCGTAGCTTTGGGGGGGGGTAATCAGCCCCAGCATTTT. Protein product: CASSVALGGGNQPQHF.

The chain's CDR3 is CASSNTGGTEAFF. The CDR3 DNA follows: TGTGCCAGCAGCAATACAGGGGGAACTGAAGCTTTCTTT. The J gene is TRBJ1-1, the V gene TRBV9; TRBD1 matches 8 bases. J gave up 5 bases and V 4 bases, and 4 bases lay outside the gene matches. This CDR3 comprises 13 residues. Germline lookup yields CDR1 SGDLS and CDR2 YYNGEE.

The chain joins TRBV27 to TRBJ2-7; 11 bases align to TRBD1. CDR1 MNHEY and CDR2 SMNVEV come from the germline V gene (reference sequence). The CDR3 length is 16 residues. V was pared by 5 bases and J by 2 bases, with 8 bases of the junction left unmatched. The CDR3 coding sequence is TGTGCCAGCAGTCCCTGGGGGACAGGGGGGGCCTACGAGCAGTACGTC. It is translated as CASSPWGTGGAYEQYV.

V and J are TRBV6-2 or TRBV6-3 and TRBJ2-6, with 14 bases that match TRBD2. The V and J ends lost 5 bases and 4 bases, in that order; junction bases with no gene match: 13. The CDR3 loop spans 20 amino acids. Germline-derived CDR1 and CDR2 are MNHEY and SVGEGT. CDR3 DNA sequence: TGTGCCAGCAGTAGAACTTCGGGACTAGCGGGAGCGGCGGGGGCCAACGTCCTGACTTTC. Its protein is CASSRTSGLAGAAGANVLTF.

Comments on this clone: At one of its ends the junction is not consistent with the germline gene, which may arise from a read error. The sample contains more than one DNA sequence encoding this CDR3. The chain couples TRBV14 to TRBJ2-7, with a tentative D call TRBD1 (6 bases). Germline V gene data show CDR1 as SGHDN and CDR2 as FVKESK. The CDR3 loop spans 14 amino acids. The CDR3 bases are TGTGCCAGTAGCCAGTCGGACAGTATAGGCGAGCAGTACTTC. Residues: CASSQSDSIGEQYF.

This sequence joins TRBV2 and TRBJ1-1; D call uncertain. The V end lost 7 bases, the J end lost 4 bases, and 10 bases lay between the germline ends. CDR3 size: 12 residues. Per germline, CDR1 SNHLY and CDR2 FYNNEI. CDR3 loop: CASTGLSTEAFF. CDR3 nucleotide sequence: TGTGCCAGCACCGGTTTGAGCACTGAAGCTTTCTTT.

This rearrangement joins TRBV6-6 to TRBJ2-1; D perhaps matches TRBD2 (5 bases). The CDR3 loop spans 15 amino acids. Germline assignment: CDR1 MNHNY and CDR2 SVGAGI (reference sequence). With 7 bases removed from V and 4 bases from J, the gap between germline ends came to 17 bases. The CDR3 nucleotides are TGTGCCAGCAACTCTATTTCCGGGATTTACAATGAGCAGTTCTTC. Protein sequence: CASNSISGIYNEQFF.

This clone was recorded once. V and J are TRBV29-1 and TRBJ1-2; D possibly corresponds to TRBD1 (5 bases). This CDR3 spans 11 amino acids. Germline-derived CDR1 and CDR2 are SQVTM and ANQGSEA. The ends were cut back, 6 bases at V and 8 bases at J, with 13 bases in the middle. The CDR3 here is CSVKQTDGYTF. The CDR3 nucleotides read TGCAGCGTGAAACAGACAGACGGCTACACCTTC.

In its sample, this clone was seen a few times. The chain is built from TRBV6-5 and TRBJ2-3, with 8 nucleotides matching TRBD2. This CDR3 is 15 amino acids long. Germline CDR1 is MNHEY and CDR2 is SVGAGI. V shed 6 bases, J shed 0 bases, and the junction held 5 bases outside the gene matches. For the CDR3, the DNA is TGTGCCAGCAGACCCAGCGGGGGTAGCACAGATACGCAGTATTTT. This gives the protein CASRPSGGSTDTQYF.

V usage is TRBV5-1 and J usage is TRBJ2-1; no reliable D call. The CDR3 has 15 residues. The germline V gene has CDR1 SGHRS and CDR2 YFSETQ. Trimming took off 0 bases at V and 4 bases at J, with 11 bases between the two ends. CDR3 residues: CASSLAADFYNEQFF. Written as DNA, the CDR3 is TGCGCCAGCAGCTTGGCGGCCGACTTTTACAATGAGCAGTTCTTC.

J is TRBJ2-3 and V is TRBV27; D is perhaps TRBD2 (6 bases). Trimming removed 0 bases at V and 1 base at J, with 14 bases between. CDR1 MNHEY and CDR2 SMNVEV come from the germline V gene (reference sequence). There are 17 residues in the CDR3. This CDR3 reads CASSLSSPTGGTDTQYF. In DNA, the CDR3 is TGTGCCAGCAGTTTATCGTCCCCCACGGGGGGCACAGATACGCAGTATTTT.

This clone has only a few counts. The V and J genes are TRBV7-9 and TRBJ1-2, with 8 bases matching TRBD1. The CDR3 runs to 15 residues. V shed 1 base and J 6 bases; nucleotides not matched to a gene: 7. In germline, CDR1 is SEHNR, CDR2 FQNEAQ (reference sequence). As DNA, the CDR3 is TGTGCCAGCAGCTTAGAGAGAGGGACAGGTGATGGCTACACCTTC. Translating it yields CASSLERGTGDGYTF.

The rearrangement links TRBV6-1 to TRBJ2-7; possibly TRBD1 for D (6 bases). V was shortened by 2 bases and J by 5 bases, with 19 bases between the two germline ends. There are 16 residues in the CDR3. Germline CDR1 is MNHNS and CDR2 is SASEGT. The CDR3 DNA sequence: TGTGCCAGCAGTGAAAGGCGCAGGGGCGAGCACCACGAGCAGTACTTC. Amino acid sequence: CASSERRRGEHHEQYF.

The chain joins TRBV7-8 to TRBJ2-2, with TRBD2 matching over 11 bases. The germline CDR1 and CDR2 sequences are SGHVS and FQNEAQ. The CDR3 runs to 16 residues. Trimming took 4 bases from V and 0 from J; bases not matched to a gene: 1. For the CDR3, the DNA is TGTGCCAGCAGCTGGGGACTAGCGGCGAACACCGGGGAGCTGTTTTTT. Translation: CASSWGLAANTGELFF.

The chain carries TRBV27 and TRBJ1-5; 9 nucleotides agree with TRBD1. CDR3 length: 17 amino acids. Germline trimming cut 4 bases from V and 0 bases from J; bases unmatched to any gene: 7. Germline CDR1 and CDR2: MNHEY and SMNVEV (reference sequence). CDR3 nucleotides: TGTGCCAGCAGTTCCCGAACGACAGGGGGTAGCAATCAGCCCCAGCATTTT. Amino acids: CASSSRTTGGSNQPQHF.

CDR3 nucleotides: TGTGCCAGCAGCCCGGGATCTTCTAACACTGAAGCTTTCTTT. Translating it yields CASSPGSSNTEAFF. This rearrangement joins TRBV3-1 (or the pseudogene TRBV3-2) to TRBJ1-1; the D is unclear. Germline CDR1 is LGHDT and CDR2 is YNNKEL (reference sequence). The ends were cut back, 4 bases at V and 2 bases at J, with 11 bases in the middle. The CDR3 is 14 residues long.